This T cell receptor (beta chain) derives from a study of monozygotic twins with inflammatory bowel disease (dated by TCRdb to the late 2010s). Notes on the research overall: The complete study included about 30 monozygotic twin pairs: 19 IBD-discordant Danish pairs and nine German pairs, of which four were IBD-concordant and five were IBD-discordant. Each individual had, on average, about 151 000 unique TCRalpha sequences and 181 000 unique TCRbeta sequences available for analysis. The search for disease-associated traits relied mainly on comparing IBD patients with their genetically identical healthy co-twins within discordant pairs.

With respect to this clonotype: What this receptor recognizes is not known.

Preparation of the library involved 5' RACE. Each TCR library was prepared from about 3.5 ug of total RNA. For each sample, cDNA synthesis with SMARTScribe reverse transcriptase was split into eight separate reactions. During cDNA synthesis, unique molecular identifiers containing a 6-nucleotide sample barcode were introduced by template switching. Two nested PCRs of roughly 16 and 10 cycles amplified the TCRalpha and TCRbeta cDNA, and bead purification followed each PCR. Before amplification, cDNA was treated with uracil DNA-glycosylase and purified using the QIAquick PCR purification kit. In the second PCR, Illumina TruSeq-compatible adapters and sample-specific barcodes were added. Library quality and concentration were checked on TapeStation and Qubit, and libraries were pooled at about 5 ng each. Sequencing of pooled libraries was carried out on an Illumina HiSeq2500 single-index Rapid Run using 2 x 100 bp reads and custom sequencing primers. In the source study's methods: MiGEC version 1.2.6 was used for UMI-based consensus assembly to correct PCR and sequencing errors. MiXCR version 2.1.1 handled V(D)J alignment, clonotype assembly and CDR3 extraction. To normalise gene usage, clonotype sharing and MAIT/NKT TCR abundance, the top 1000, 10 000 and 20 000 clonotypes in each sample were analysed. After downsampling to 27 000 UMIs, diversity was calculated as the inverse Simpson index using the vegan R package. Paired Mann-Whitney U tests on discordant twin pairs were used, with Benjamini-Hochberg multiple-testing correction. Reprocessed by TCRdb, the reads give a single entry per CDR3 protein sequence, without DNA. The V and J calls follow TCRdb's processing rather than the paper's. This sample's records show about 210,000 distinct CDR3 sequences. The top ten clonotypes cover roughly 1.7% of the sample.

An approximately 2.5 ml peripheral blood sample was drawn into PAXgene tubes per donor and stored at -80°C. Total RNA was isolated from whole blood with the PAXgene blood miRNA kit on an automated QIAcube, without T cell sorting. Deep TCRalpha and TCRbeta repertoire profiling with unique molecular barcoding was performed on peripheral blood of monozygotic twin pairs concordant or discordant for inflammatory bowel disease. Smoking habits were recorded for all twin pairs, with individuals classified as current, former or never smokers. The CDR3 has 19 amino acids, counting the end cysteine and phenylalanine. The DNA sequence is not available. Per the germline V gene, SGHRS is the CDR1 and YFSETQ is the CDR2. Broad study findings and their caveats: Because patients were on differing immunosuppressive treatments, the repertoires may have picked up extra background noise and inter-individual variability. Measured by the inverse Simpson index, TCRbeta repertoire diversity was lower in IBD patients than in their healthy co-twins. No single strong signal or clonotype linked to IBD turned up in the results, so the idea that one exists was not supported. Distinction between different T cell subtypes could not be achieved in the analysis. Fewer clonotypes were shared with other individuals by IBD patients than by healthy twins, most markedly in patients showing signs of disease activity. Repertoire similarity did not differ between concordant and discordant twins, possibly due to limited statistical power.

Sequenced input: blood. The chain uses TRBV5-1 and TRBJ2-3; TCRdb picks TRBD2, but there is no DNA to check that call. The source is a human donor with ulcerative colitis or Crohn's disease, or a healthy co-twin of an affected twin (not recorded which). The CDR3 loop reads CASSLVVLAGGRRTDTQYF.